This passage covers 30 T cell receptor beta chains from one sample sequenced in a study of blood T cell repertoires in COVID-19. The data were produced by immunoSEQ multiplex PCR, yet TCRdb's version contains in-frame clones alone and is incomplete. Of some 150,000 clones listed, 84% were seen once; the top ten hold 5% to 7.5%. Source material: peripheral blood. These receptors all come from a human donor in a cohort sampled during active COVID-19.

V usage is TRBV29-1 and J usage is TRBJ1-1, with TRBD1 matching 8 bases. CDR3 size: 16 residues. Trimming cost V 1 base and J 1 base; bases outside gene matches: 8. Germline CDR1 SQVTM, CDR2 ANQGSEA. The CDR3 loop is CSVEADRGQKNTEAFF. CDR3 bases: TGCAGCGTTGAAGCAGACAGGGGCCAGAAGAACACTGAAGCTTTCTTT.

V is TRBV21-1 and J is TRBJ1-5; no DNA check was done on the table's D call, TRBD1. TRBV21-1 counts as a pseudogene. This CDR3 region has 15 residues. CDR3 in amino acids: CASSIWLGGNQPQHF. DNA of the CDR3: TGTGCCAGCAGCATTTGGTTAGGGGGAAATCAGCCCCAGCATTTT.

The count of this clone is one. J is TRBJ1-4 and V is TRBV4-2; a possible D gene is TRBD1 (5 bases). V was pared by 2 bases and J by 5 bases, with 9 bases between. The length of the CDR3 is 14 residues. Looked up from germline, CDR1 is LGHNA and CDR2 is YNFKEQ. The CDR3 nucleotides are TGTGCCAGCAGCCAAACAGGAGGGAATGAAAAACTGTTTTTT. It yields the protein CASSQTGGNEKLFF.

In the case of this clone: One end of the junction does not line up with germline, which may come from a read error. V and J are TRBV20-1 and TRBJ2-5; D uncertain. This CDR3 is built from 8 residues. The V gene's germline CDR1 is DFQATT and CDR2 SNEGSKA (reference sequence). The CDR3 DNA follows: TGTCCGAGAGGGACCCAGTACTTC. Its translation is CPRGTQYF.

The J gene is TRBJ2-2, the V gene TRBV14; weak D call: TRBD1 (6 bases). CDR1 is SGHDN, CDR2 FVKESK, per germline. CDR3 length: 16 residues. The V and J ends lost 4 bases and 6 bases respectively, with 18 bases between them. The CDR3 DNA follows: TGTGCCAGCAGCCCTCCGGGCAGGGGTCTCGCCGGGGAGCTGTTTTTT. It codes for CASSPPGRGLAGELFF.

The chain carries TRBV5-6 and TRBJ1-2; perhaps TRBD1 as D (6 bases). Trimming left V 4 bases short and J 2 bases short, with 12 bases between. This CDR3 has 14 residues. The V gene's germline CDR1 is SGHDT and CDR2 YYEEEE. CDR3 nucleotide sequence: TGTGCCAGCAGCCTACAGGGTCCAAACTATGGCTACACCTTC. It specifies CASSLQGPNYGYTF.

V gene TRBV6-2 or TRBV6-3 combines with J gene TRBJ1-2; TRBD1 might be the D (5 bases). V was trimmed by 0 bases and J by 3 bases, leaving 14 bases between them. Germline CDR1 is MNHEY and CDR2 is SVGEGT. The CDR3 sequence is 16 residues long. The CDR3 DNA follows: TGTGCCAGCAGTTACTCGTTCTGGACACAGTACTATGGCTACACCTTC. Protein sequence: CASSYSFWTQYYGYTF.

The chain uses TRBV9 and TRBJ1-4; 9 bases fit TRBD1. Germline values: CDR1 SGDLS, CDR2 YYNGEE. V lost 0 bases and J lost 4; bases outside the gene matches: 1. The CDR3 runs to 15 residues. The CDR3 DNA reads as TGTGCCAGCAGCGTAGAGGGACAGGGTAATGAAAAACTGTTTTTT. Protein sequence: CASSVEGQGNEKLFF. Full variable domain (remainder filled in from reference TRBV9 and TRBJ1-4): DSGVTQTPKHLITATGQRVTLRCSPRSGDLSVYWYQQSLDQGLQFLIQYYNGEERAKGNILERFSAQQFPDLHSELNLSSLELGDSALYFCASSVEGQGNEKLFFGSGTQLSVL.

The chain carries TRBV30 and TRBJ1-6; D is unresolved. V lost 0 bases to trimming and J lost 7 bases, with 19 bases between them. This CDR3 region has 17 residues. CDR1 GTSNPN and CDR2 SVGIG come from the germline V gene (reference sequence). The CDR3 sequence: CAWSVLGMGMENSPLHF. The CDR3 DNA sequence: TGTGCCTGGAGTGTACTAGGTATGGGAATGGAGAATTCACCCCTCCACTTT.

The count of this clone is one. The J gene is TRBJ1-1, the V gene TRBV5-1, with 10 bases that match TRBD1. Germline CDR1 and CDR2: SGHRS and YFSETQ. V was pared by 4 bases and J by 7 bases, with 7 bases of the junction left unmatched. The CDR3 contains 14 residues. CDR3 nucleotide sequence: TGCGCCAGCAGCCAACTGACAGGGGGCGGTGAAGCTTTCTTT. As protein: CASSQLTGGGEAFF.

V usage is TRBV19 and J usage is TRBJ1-4; 7 bases are shared with TRBD1. The CDR3 length is 19 residues. The V and J ends lost 1 base and 0 bases, in that order; junction bases with no gene match: 11. The V gene's germline CDR1 is LNHDA and CDR2 SQIVND (reference sequence). This CDR3 is CASSIGGRGIGSTNEKLFF. Written as DNA, the CDR3 is TGTGCCAGTAGTATAGGAGGCAGGGGGATCGGGTCAACTAATGAAAAACTGTTTTTT.

The CDR3 coding sequence is TGTGCCAGCAGACCGGGACTGCAAGAGACCCAGTACTTC. This encodes CASRPGLQETQYF. The chain couples TRBV12-3 or TRBV12-4 to TRBJ2-5, with D possibly being TRBD2 (6 bases). The CDR3 extends over 13 amino acids. Trimming left V 6 bases short and J 2 bases short, with 10 bases between.

The rearrangement joins TRBV7-2 to TRBJ1-1; D uncertain. The germline CDR1 and CDR2 sequences are SGHTA and FQGNSA. V was cut by 2 bases and J by 2 bases, with 9 bases left in between. This CDR3 has 14 amino acids. CDR3 nucleotide sequence: TGTGCCAGCAGCTTAATGGCGGCAAACACTGAAGCTTTCTTT. Translation: CASSLMAANTEAFF.

The chain joins TRBV19 to TRBJ2-3; tentatively, D is TRBD2 (6 bases). Germline CDR1 reads LNHDA; CDR2 reads SQIVND (reference sequence). This CDR3 spans 13 amino acids. The germline V and J ends were trimmed by 3 bases and 6 bases, with 10 bases remaining between them. This CDR3 reads CASSMGTPDTQYF. As DNA, the CDR3 is TGTGCCAGTAGTATGGGGACTCCCGATACGCAGTATTTT. Based on the CDR3 plus reference TRBV19 and TRBJ2-3, the full variable domain is DGGITQSPKYLFRKEGQNVTLSCEQNLNHDAMYWYRQDPGQGLRLIYYSQIVNDFQKGDIAEGYSVSREKKESFPLTVTSAQKNPTAFYLCASSMGTPDTQYFGPGTRLTVL.

The chain is built from TRBV5-6 and TRBJ1-1, with D perhaps matching TRBD1 (6 bases). Germline V CDR1 and CDR2: SGHDT, YYEEEE. V dropped 9 bases and J dropped 0 bases, with 21 bases sitting between them. CDR3 length: 16 amino acids. The CDR3 nucleotides read TGTGCCACCCGGTACAGGGCCGGAGGTATGAACACTGAAGCTTTCTTT. Translation: CATRYRAGGMNTEAFF.

J is TRBJ2-1 and V is TRBV6-1; TRBD1 matches 8 bases. CDR1 and CDR2 (germline): MNHNS, SASEGT. This CDR3 has 15 amino acids. V was pared by 3 bases and J by 7 bases, with 8 bases of the junction left unmatched. The CDR3 bases are TGTGCCAGCAGTGAGAGGACAGGGTTTAGGAATGAGCAGTTCTTC. Translating gives CASSERTGFRNEQFF.

This chain connects TRBV6-5 to TRBJ1-4; D is possibly TRBD1 (5 bases). The ends were cut back, 0 bases at V and 8 bases at J, with 10 bases in the middle. CDR3 length: 14 residues. Germline assignment: CDR1 MNHEY and CDR2 SVGAGI. The CDR3 loop reads CASSYSPGSEKLFF. CDR3 sequence (DNA): TGTGCCAGCAGTTACTCACCAGGGTCGGAAAAACTGTTTTTT.

The chain joins TRBV11-2 to TRBJ1-4; D unresolved. The germline gives CDR1 SGHAT, CDR2 FQNNGV. This CDR3 is 12 amino acids long. The V and J ends lost 6 bases and 11 bases respectively, with 13 bases between them. CDR3 in amino acids: CASSRDREKLFF. The CDR3 DNA reads as TGTGCCAGCAGTCGTGACCGGGAGAAACTGTTTTTT. The complete variable domain, with remaining parts taken from reference TRBV11-2 and TRBJ1-4, reads EAGVAQSPRYKIIEKRQSVAFWCNPISGHATLYWYQQILGQGPKLLIQFQNNGVVDDSQLPKDRFSAERLKGVDSTLKIQPAKLEDSAVYLCASSRDREKLFFGSGTQLSVL.

The chain is built from TRBV5-4 and TRBJ1-1, with TRBD1 as a possible D gene (5 bases). V was shortened by 4 bases and J by 1 base, with 14 bases between the two germline ends. This CDR3 contains 15 residues. Per the germline V gene, CDR1 is SGHNT and CDR2 is YYREEE (reference sequence). The CDR3 here is CASSPQGGRNTEAFF. The CDR3 nucleotides read TGTGCCAGCAGCCCCCAGGGCGGCCGGAACACTGAAGCTTTCTTT.

This clone is a singleton in its sample. V and J are TRBV7-9 and TRBJ2-1; 10 bases align to TRBD1. Germline V gene data show CDR1 as SEHNR and CDR2 as FQNEAQ (reference sequence). The CDR3 is 16 amino acids. The trim removed 5 bases at V and 8 bases at J, leaving 12 bases unmatched. The CDR3 protein is CASSPNRDRGFDEQFF. Here the CDR3 DNA reads TGTGCCAGCAGCCCGAACCGGGACAGGGGATTCGATGAGCAGTTCTTC.

The gene calls are TRBV7-8 and TRBJ1-2; TRBD1 might be the D (5 bases). The V and J ends lost 1 base and 5 bases respectively, with 20 bases between them. The CDR3 has 17 amino acids. CDR1 is SGHVS and CDR2 is FQNEAQ in the germline V gene. Here the CDR3 DNA reads TGTGCCAGCAGCTTAGAATGGTCAGGGATGATTGCGTATGGCTACACCTTC. As protein: CASSLEWSGMIAYGYTF.

The chain is built from TRBV5-1 and TRBJ2-4, with a possible D match to TRBD2 (5 bases). The CDR3 has 15 amino acids. The germline V gene has CDR1 SGHRS and CDR2 YFSETQ. Trimming removed 4 bases from V and 7 bases from J, with 18 bases in between. CDR3 DNA sequence: TGCGCCAGCAGCGAGAACAGAGGAGGTCTGAACATTCAGTACTTC. Translation gives CASSENRGGLNIQYF. The whole variable domain, remainder taken from reference TRBV5-1 and TRBJ2-4, is KAGVTQTPRYLIKTRGQQVTLSCSPISGHRSVSWYQQTPGQGLQFLFEYFSETQRNKGNFPGRFSGRQFSNSRSEMNVSTLELGDSALYLCASSENRGGLNIQYFGAGTRLSVL.

The chain recombines TRBV3-1 (or the pseudogene TRBV3-2) with TRBJ2-3; 12 nucleotides line up with TRBD2. Trimming at V came to 6 bases and at J to 5 bases, leaving 6 bases not matched to a gene. The CDR3 contains 15 residues. Per the germline V gene, CDR1 is LGHDT and CDR2 is YNNKEL (reference sequence). CDR3 nucleotide sequence: TGTGCCAGCAGTCCACGGACTAGCGGGGAAGATACGCAGTATTTT. It is translated as CASSPRTSGEDTQYF.

The chain uses TRBV27 and TRBJ2-5; TRBD2 might be the D (5 bases). CDR1 is MNHEY and CDR2 is SMNVEV in the germline V gene (reference sequence). The CDR3 has 17 residues. The ends were cut back, 5 bases at V and 5 bases at J, with 24 bases in the middle. CDR3 residues: CASSPRRTLLGGETQYF. The CDR3, as DNA: TGTGCCAGCAGTCCCCGGCGGACTCTATTGGGTGGGGAGACCCAGTACTTC.

This clone was seen once. The V gene is TRBV19, the J gene TRBJ2-1; 8 positions match TRBD2. The CDR3 runs 14 residues. Trimming cost V 9 bases and J 0 bases; bases outside gene matches: 4. Germline V gene data show CDR1 as LNHDA and CDR2 as SQIVND (reference sequence). The CDR3 protein is CASQLAVSYNEQFF. CDR3 coding DNA: TGTGCCAGCCAACTAGCGGTCTCCTACAATGAGCAGTTCTTC. Filled out from reference TRBV19 and TRBJ2-1, the complete variable domain reads DGGITQSPKYLFRKEGQNVTLSCEQNLNHDAMYWYRQDPGQGLRLIYYSQIVNDFQKGDIAEGYSVSREKKESFPLTVTSAQKNPTAFYLCASQLAVSYNEQFFGPGTRLTVL.

The chain couples TRBV7-3 to TRBJ1-6, with 10 positions matching TRBD1. CDR3 length: 14 residues. The germline V gene has CDR1 SGHTA and CDR2 FQGTGA. The V segment lost 4 bases and the J segment 6 bases; nucleotides outside the gene matches: 0. DNA of the CDR3: TGTGCCAGCAGCTGGGACAGGGGTAATTCACCCCTCCACTTT. It translates to CASSWDRGNSPLHF.

The chain couples TRBV20-1 to TRBJ2-5; no definite D call. Germline V gives CDR1 DFQATT, CDR2 SNEGSKA (reference sequence). The CDR3 length is 11 residues. The ends were cut back, 6 bases at V and 7 bases at J, with 12 bases in the middle. CDR3 nucleotide sequence: TGCAGTGCGTACCCCGGCGGGACCCAGTACTTC. Its protein product is CSAYPGGTQYF.

In this sample, this clone turned up a few times. The V gene is TRBV7-2, the J gene TRBJ1-2, with TRBD1 as a possible D gene (6 bases). Germline CDR1 and CDR2: SGHTA and FQGNSA. Trimming removed 4 bases at V and 3 bases at J, with 15 bases between. The CDR3 has 15 residues. The CDR3 is CASSYQGLMDYGYTF. CDR3 DNA: TGTGCCAGCAGCTATCAGGGGTTGATGGACTATGGCTACACCTTC.

The chain has TRBV7-2 and TRBJ2-5; possible D gene TRBD2, 6 bases. The V end was cut by 4 bases, the J end by 2 bases, with 17 bases between. This CDR3 is built from 16 residues. Looked up from germline, CDR1 is SGHTA and CDR2 is FQGNSA. The CDR3 loop is CASSSPRSSAQETQYF. The CDR3 nucleotides read TGTGCCAGCAGCTCACCAAGGTCTAGCGCACAAGAGACCCAGTACTTC.

The chain links TRBV27 to TRBJ2-7, with TRBD2 matching over 8 bases. CDR3 length: 15 residues. Germline lookup yields CDR1 MNHEY and CDR2 SMNVEV (reference sequence). J lost 6 bases, V lost 6 bases, and 13 bases had no gene match. The CDR3 sequence: CASSITVGTRSEQYF. In DNA, the CDR3 is TGTGCCAGCAGCATTACCGTCGGGACTAGAAGCGAGCAGTACTTC.